The 30 T cell receptor beta chains in this list originate from one sample, sequenced in a study of blood T cell repertoires in COVID-19. The assay was immunoSEQ multiplex PCR, and TCRdb's table has in-frame clones only and misses some. The repertoire holds 250,000 to 350,000 clones, with approximately 88% as singletons. The sequenced sample consisted of peripheral blood. Every receptor here comes from a human donor with COVID-19, enrolled during active disease. The donor label of this sample is uncertain.

The chain recombines TRBV10-3 with TRBJ1-2, with a possible D match to TRBD1 (6 bases). There are 16 residues in the CDR3. Between the trimmed V and J ends, which lost 2 bases and 8 bases, there was a span of 21 bases. CDR1 and CDR2 from the germline V gene are ENHRY and SYGVKD. The CDR3 nucleotides read TGTGCCATCAGTGAGCCCGACTTGGGGGGGGCTGACGGCTACACCTTC. Its translation: CAISEPDLGGADGYTF.

The chain carries TRBV5-4 and TRBJ2-3; 7 bases align to TRBD2. CDR3 length: 13 amino acids. The trim removed 4 bases at V and 4 bases at J, leaving 3 bases unmatched. The V gene's germline CDR1 is SGHNT and CDR2 YYREEE (reference sequence). The CDR3 DNA reads as TGTGCCAGCAGCACCACTAGCGCAGATACGCAGTATTTT. It is translated as CASSTTSADTQYF.

This chain uses TRBV27 with TRBJ2-7; TRBD1 matches at 7 bases. CDR3 length: 13 residues. V was pared by 8 bases and J by 7 bases, with 11 bases of the junction left unmatched. Germline V gene sequence: CDR1 MNHEY, CDR2 SMNVEV (reference sequence). The CDR3 nucleotides are TGTGCCAGCGTGACAGGGCCGTCGGGAGAGCAGTACTTC. The encoded protein is CASVTGPSGEQYF.

This clone has only one observation. The DNA is omitted, as the CDR3 cannot be located on it reliably, and the CDR3 follows TCRdb's listing. The V and J genes are TRBV29-1 and TRBJ2-7; the table's D call, TRBD2, has no DNA check behind it. The CDR3 extends over 14 residues, inclusive of both ends. Germline CDR1 is SQVTM and CDR2 is ANQGSEA. The chain's CDR3 is CSVNLERDSHEQYF.

This chain joins TRBV10-1 and TRBJ2-3; 7 bases agree with TRBD2. CDR1 is WNHNN, CDR2 SYGVQD, per germline (reference sequence). With 3 bases clipped from V and 6 bases from J, the junction kept 9 bases outside the gene matches. The CDR3 has 15 amino acids. The CDR3 DNA reads TGCGCCAGCAGTGAAAGACTAGCAGGGTCCGATACGCAGTATTTT. Its translation is CASSERLAGSDTQYF.

This clone was seen more than once but under ten times. The chain uses TRBV19 and TRBJ2-2, with D tentatively TRBD2 (6 bases). This CDR3 is 15 amino acids long. Trimming stripped 1 base from V and 5 bases from J, with 11 bases between. The germline gives CDR1 LNHDA, CDR2 SQIVND (reference sequence). The DNA for the CDR3 is TGTGCCAGTAGTATAGTTGCGGGATGGACCGGGGAGCTGTTTTTT. Protein product: CASSIVAGWTGELFF.

This clone was found a few times. The chain has TRBV7-3 and TRBJ2-1, with D perhaps matching TRBD2 (6 bases). V was trimmed by 3 bases and J by 9 bases, leaving 9 bases between them. Germline assignment: CDR1 SGHTA and CDR2 FQGTGA. The CDR3 runs to 12 residues. The CDR3 region is CASSFPGGEQFF. The CDR3 nucleotides are TGTGCCAGCAGCTTCCCCGGGGGTGAGCAGTTCTTC.

V is TRBV5-1 and J is TRBJ2-3; 13 bases match TRBD2. Germline V gene data show CDR1 as SGHRS and CDR2 as YFSETQ. There are 18 residues in the CDR3. The junction had 9 bases not matched to a gene; V was cut back by 3 bases and J by 2 bases. The CDR3, as DNA: TGCGCCAGCAGCTACCGGACTAGCGGGAGCCTTAACACAGATACGCAGTATTTT. It yields the protein CASSYRTSGSLNTDTQYF.

This clone occurred a few times. The J gene is TRBJ1-3, the V gene TRBV10-1; TRBD1 agrees at 7 bases. With V trimmed by 6 bases and J by 1 base, 6 bases remained unmatched. The CDR3 totals 15 residues. Germline CDR1 reads WNHNN; CDR2 reads SYGVQD (reference sequence). CDR3 DNA sequence: TGCGCCAGCAGCGACCCGACAGGGTCTGGAAACACCATATATTTT. Amino acids: CASSDPTGSGNTIYF.

CDR3 sequence reads: CASSLAQQGILPTGELFF. The CDR3 DNA reads TGTGCCAGCTCACTAGCACAACAGGGGATCCTTCCCACCGGGGAGCTGTTTTTT. The gene calls are TRBV18 and TRBJ2-2; TRBD1 matches at 7 bases. There are 18 residues in the CDR3. The junction had 15 bases not matched to a gene; V was cut back by 4 bases and J by 4 bases. Germline V gene lookup returns CDR1 KGHSH and CDR2 LQKENI.

J is TRBJ2-7 and V is TRBV27; 9 positions agree with TRBD1. The CDR3 spans 14 residues. The germline CDR1 and CDR2 sequences are MNHEY and SMNVEV (reference sequence). V was clipped by 3 bases and J by 4 bases; unmatched bases: 4. The CDR3 sequence is CASSFLGQGYEQYF. CDR3 coding DNA: TGTGCCAGCAGTTTCTTAGGACAGGGGTACGAGCAGTACTTC.

The V call is TRBV5-4, the J call TRBJ1-3, with D perhaps TRBD1 (6 bases). Germline CDR1 and CDR2: SGHNT and YYREEE (reference sequence). The CDR3 has 15 amino acids. With 4 bases removed from V and 0 bases from J, the gap between germline ends came to 11 bases. CDR3 DNA sequence: TGTGCCAGCAGCCCCGACAGGAGCTCTGGAAACACCATATATTTT. Its translation: CASSPDRSSGNTIYF. Complete variable domain (other parts from reference TRBV5-4 and TRBJ1-3): ETGVTQSPTHLIKTRGQQVTLRCSSQSGHNTVSWYQQALGQGPQFIFQYYREEENGRGNFPPRFSGLQFPNYSSELNVNALELDDSALYLCASSPDRSSGNTIYFGEGSWLTVV.

As for this clone: The junction does not match germline at one end; this may be a read error. Other DNA variants within this sample encode the same CDR3. The chain carries TRBV30 and TRBJ2-7; 10 bases map to TRBD1. Germline CDR1 reads GTSNPN; CDR2 reads SVGIG (reference sequence). The CDR3 spans 14 residues. The CDR3 spells CAWSGSGQGYEQYF. CDR3 sequence (DNA): TGTGCCTGGAGTGGATCGGGACAGGGGTACGAGCAGTATTTC.

The chain employs TRBV3-1 (or the pseudogene TRBV3-2) and TRBJ2-7; 9 nucleotides line up with TRBD2. V lost 4 bases to trimming and J lost 2 bases; unmatched junction nucleotides: 12. In germline, CDR1 is LGHDT, CDR2 YNNKEL (reference sequence). CDR3 length: 17 residues. This CDR3 reads CASSLPHASGKPYEQYF. For the CDR3, the DNA is TGTGCCAGCAGCCTCCCCCACGCTAGCGGGAAGCCCTACGAGCAGTACTTC.

V gene TRBV19 combines with J gene TRBJ2-3; D unclear. Germline CDR1 is LNHDA and CDR2 is SQIVND (reference sequence). CDR3 length: 13 residues. Trimming left V 6 bases short and J 3 bases short, with 10 bases between. The CDR3: CASSAVETDTQYF. CDR3 nucleotide sequence: TGTGCCAGTAGCGCCGTCGAGACAGATACGCAGTATTTT.

This CDR3 is CASSLGSGGGTDTQYF. CDR3 sequence (DNA): TGTGCCAGCAGCTTAGGTAGCGGAGGAGGCACAGATACGCAGTATTTT. The V and J genes are TRBV7-3 and TRBJ2-3; D is possibly TRBD2 (6 bases). The ends were cut back, 2 bases at V and 1 base at J, with 13 bases in the middle. This CDR3 comprises 16 residues. The V gene's germline CDR1 is SGHTA and CDR2 FQGTGA.

The V and J genes are TRBV27 and TRBJ2-7; D might be TRBD2 (7 bases). V lost 5 bases and J lost 1, with 18 bases in between. Per germline, CDR1 MNHEY and CDR2 SMNVEV (reference sequence). The CDR3 spans 16 residues. The CDR3 DNA reads TGTGCCAGCAGTCGGTCAGGGGTCGGGGGGTCCTACGAGCAGTACTTC. Translation gives CASSRSGVGGSYEQYF.

Written as DNA, the CDR3 is TGTGCCAGTAGTAGGTCTCCACAGGGCACAGATACGCAGTATTTT. Translated: CASSRSPQGTDTQYF. This chain joins TRBV19 and TRBJ2-3; a possible D gene is TRBD1 (5 bases). The CDR3 spans 15 residues. Germline CDR1 and CDR2: LNHDA and SQIVND (reference sequence). Trimming took 4 bases from V and 1 from J, leaving 12 bases between them. The whole variable domain, remainder taken from reference TRBV19 and TRBJ2-3, is DGGITQSPKYLFRKEGQNVTLSCEQNLNHDAMYWYRQDPGQGLRLIYYSQIVNDFQKGDIAEGYSVSREKKESFPLTVTSAQKNPTAFYLCASSRSPQGTDTQYFGPGTRLTVL.

This clone has only a few counts. The chain links TRBV5-1 to TRBJ2-2; a weak D match, TRBD1 (6 bases). This CDR3 is 14 amino acids long. Per germline, CDR1 SGHRS and CDR2 YFSETQ. Trimming pared 3 bases from V and 0 bases from J, leaving 6 bases between. CDR3 region: CASSWTANTGELFF. CDR3 nucleotide sequence: TGCGCCAGCAGCTGGACAGCGAACACCGGGGAGCTGTTTTTT.

The sample holds one count of this clone. The chain carries TRBV30 and TRBJ2-2; the match to TRBD1 covers 7 bases. With 7 bases clipped from V and 7 bases from J, the junction kept 6 bases outside the gene matches. The CDR3 is made up of 12 amino acids. Germline V gives CDR1 GTSNPN, CDR2 SVGIG (reference sequence). CDR3 in DNA: TGTGCCTTTCGACAGGGTGTCGGGGAGCTGTTTTTT. Its protein product is CAFRQGVGELFF.

This chain uses TRBV11-3 with TRBJ2-7; TRBD2 is a possible D gene (5 bases). V was cut by 5 bases and J by 6 bases, with 11 bases left in between. Germline V gene lookup returns CDR1 SGHNT and CDR2 YENEEA. The CDR3 is 12 residues long. The CDR3 bases are TGTGCCAGCAGCCGGTCCGGGGTCGAGCAGTACTTC. Its protein product is CASSRSGVEQYF.

CDR3 nucleotide sequence: TGTGCCAGCAGCCCGGGCAGGACAGGGCGCCAGCCCCAGCATTTT. It translates to CASSPGRTGRQPQHF. The chain employs TRBV27 and TRBJ1-5, with 8 positions matching TRBD1. V lost 6 bases to trimming and J lost 7 bases; unmatched junction nucleotides: 11. Germline V gives CDR1 MNHEY, CDR2 SMNVEV (reference sequence). The length of the CDR3 is 15 residues.

This chain connects TRBV28 to TRBJ2-1; TRBD2 might be the D (6 bases). CDR3 length: 17 amino acids. The V end lost 5 bases, the J end lost 5 bases, and 22 bases lay between the germline ends. CDR1 is MDHEN and CDR2 is SYDVKM in the germline V gene. CDR3 amino acids: CASSPHISGPGDNEQFF. The CDR3 nucleotides are TGTGCCAGCAGTCCACATATTAGCGGCCCCGGGGACAATGAGCAGTTCTTC.

This sequence joins TRBV18 and TRBJ2-7; 7 bases are shared with TRBD2. Germline V gives CDR1 KGHSH, CDR2 LQKENI. The CDR3 totals 15 residues. The V gene end was trimmed by 6 bases and the J gene end by 0 bases; junction bases not matched to a gene: 8. CDR3 nucleotides: TGTGCCAGCTCCCCGAGCGGGGTCAGCTCCTACGAGCAGTACTTC. Translated, it gives CASSPSGVSSYEQYF.

The chain recombines TRBV28 with TRBJ1-4; D ambiguous. V was cut by 3 bases and J by 3 bases, with 11 bases left in between. The CDR3 covers 15 residues. CDR1 and CDR2 from the germline V gene are MDHEN and SYDVKM. The DNA of the CDR3 is TGTGCCAGCAGTTTGGCGACATGGCCTAATGAAAAACTGTTTTTT. Translating it yields CASSLATWPNEKLFF.

This chain joins TRBV6-5 and TRBJ2-1; no firm D call. CDR1 and CDR2 from the germline V gene are MNHEY and SVGAGI. Trimming cost V 7 bases and J 5 bases, with 6 bases left between them. The CDR3 totals 11 residues. The DNA of the CDR3 is TGTGCCAGCAAACGGGACAATGAGCAGTTCTTC. Translation gives CASKRDNEQFF.

The gene calls are TRBV4-3 and TRBJ1-2; TRBD1 is a possible D gene (5 bases). This CDR3 has 14 amino acids. V was cut by 0 bases and J by 9 bases, with 14 bases left in between. The germline gives CDR1 LGHNA, CDR2 YSLEER. The CDR3 DNA follows: TGCGCCAGCAGCCAAGACAGGGTCCCCTCTAGCTACACCTTC. Its translation: CASSQDRVPSSYTF.

The V call is TRBV19, the J call TRBJ1-1, with a possible D match to TRBD1 (6 bases). The germline CDR1 and CDR2 sequences are LNHDA and SQIVND (reference sequence). Between the trimmed V and J ends, which lost 2 bases and 1 base, there was a span of 8 bases. The CDR3 totals 14 residues. The CDR3 loop reads CASSISRGNTEAFF. Here the CDR3 DNA reads TGTGCCAGTAGTATAAGCAGGGGGAACACTGAAGCTTTCTTT.

This clone was detected a few times. As DNA, the CDR3 is TGTGCCTGGAGGCCGGGGGGCTATGGCTACACCTTC. Translation: CAWRPGGYGYTF. The chain has TRBV30 and TRBJ1-2; weak D call: TRBD1 (5 bases). The CDR3 loop spans 12 amino acids. Germline V gene data show CDR1 as GTSNPN and CDR2 as SVGIG (reference sequence). V was shortened by 3 bases and J by 4 bases, with 9 bases between the two germline ends.

This rearrangement joins TRBV7-2 to TRBJ1-1, with D possibly TRBD1 on 5 matching bases. V was clipped by 7 bases and J by 6 bases, with 21 bases between them. Germline assignment: CDR1 SGHTA and CDR2 FQGNSA. The CDR3 spans 15 residues. The CDR3 DNA reads as TGTGCCAGCACTTTGGCCCGCGGGGGGTTAGCTGAAGCTTTCTTT. Translating it yields CASTLARGGLAEAFF. Combining the CDR3 with reference TRBV7-2 and TRBJ1-1 gives the whole variable domain GAGVSQSPSNKVTEKGKDVELRCDPISGHTALYWYRQSLGQGLEFLIYFQGNSAPDKSGLPSDRFSAERTGGSVSTLTIQRTQQEDSAVYLCASTLARGGLAEAFFGQGTRLTVV.